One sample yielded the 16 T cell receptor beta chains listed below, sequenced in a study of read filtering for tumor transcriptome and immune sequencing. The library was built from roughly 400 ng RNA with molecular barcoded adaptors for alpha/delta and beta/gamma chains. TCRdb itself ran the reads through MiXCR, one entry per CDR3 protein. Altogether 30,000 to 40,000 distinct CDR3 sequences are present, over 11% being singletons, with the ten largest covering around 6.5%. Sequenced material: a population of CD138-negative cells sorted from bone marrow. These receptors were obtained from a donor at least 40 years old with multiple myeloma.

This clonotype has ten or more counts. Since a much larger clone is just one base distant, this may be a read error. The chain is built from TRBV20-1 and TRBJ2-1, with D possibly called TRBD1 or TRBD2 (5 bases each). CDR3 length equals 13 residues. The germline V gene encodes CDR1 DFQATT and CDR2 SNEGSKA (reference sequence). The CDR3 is CGVARDPRDGQFF. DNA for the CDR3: TGCGGTGTTGCCCGGGACCCCCGTGACGGGCAGTTCTTC.

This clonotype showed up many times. The CDR3 spells CASSPTNGPEQFF. CDR3 sequence (DNA): TGCGCCAGCAGCCCAACCAACGGGCCTGAGCAGTTCTTC. The chain joins TRBV5-1 to TRBJ2-1; the D is unclear. The germline CDR1 and CDR2 sequences are SGHRS and YFSETQ. The CDR3 has 13 residues. The V and J ends lost 4 bases and 9 bases respectively, with 14 bases between them.

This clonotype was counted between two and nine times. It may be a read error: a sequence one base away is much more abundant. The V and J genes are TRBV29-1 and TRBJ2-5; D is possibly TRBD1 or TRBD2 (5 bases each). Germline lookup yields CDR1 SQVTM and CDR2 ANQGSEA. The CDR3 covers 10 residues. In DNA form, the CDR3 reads TGCAGCGTTTCTATCGGGACCCGGTACTTC. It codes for CSVSIGTRYF. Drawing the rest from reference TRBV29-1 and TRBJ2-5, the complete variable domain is SAVISQKPSRDICQRGTSLTIQCQVDSQVTMMFWYRQQPGQSLTLIATANQGSEATYESGFVIDKFPISRPNLTFSTLTVSNMSPEDSSIYLCSVSIGTRYFGPGTRLLVL.

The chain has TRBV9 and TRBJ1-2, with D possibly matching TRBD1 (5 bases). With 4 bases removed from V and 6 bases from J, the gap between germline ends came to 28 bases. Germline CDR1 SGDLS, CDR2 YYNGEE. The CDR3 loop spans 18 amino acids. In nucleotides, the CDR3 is TGTGCCAGCAGCCCAACCCTACTAGGGACCAAGAGGAAGGATGGCTACACCTTC. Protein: CASSPTLLGTKRKDGYTF.

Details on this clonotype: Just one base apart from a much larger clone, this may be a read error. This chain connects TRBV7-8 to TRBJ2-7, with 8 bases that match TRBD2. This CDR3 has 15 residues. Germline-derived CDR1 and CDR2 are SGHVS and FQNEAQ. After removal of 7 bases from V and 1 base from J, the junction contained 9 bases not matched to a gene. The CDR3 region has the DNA TGTGCCAGCAACCTCCAAGCGGGAGAGTCCTACGAGCAGTACTTC. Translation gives CASNLQAGESYEQYF.

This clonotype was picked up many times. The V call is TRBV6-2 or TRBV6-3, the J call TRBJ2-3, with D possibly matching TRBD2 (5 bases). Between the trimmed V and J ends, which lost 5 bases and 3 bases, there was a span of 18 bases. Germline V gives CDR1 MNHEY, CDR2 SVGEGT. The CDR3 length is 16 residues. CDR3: CASSPPNSEATDTQYF. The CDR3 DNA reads TGTGCCAGCAGTCCCCCGAATAGCGAAGCGACAGATACGCAGTATTTT.

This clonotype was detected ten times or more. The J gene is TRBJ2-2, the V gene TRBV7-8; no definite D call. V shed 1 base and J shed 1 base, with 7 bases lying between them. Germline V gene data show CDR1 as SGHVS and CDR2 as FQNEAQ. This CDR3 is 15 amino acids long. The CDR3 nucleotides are TGTGCCAGCAGCTTAGTTGCGCAGAACACCGGGGAGCTGTTTTTT. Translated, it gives CASSLVAQNTGELFF.

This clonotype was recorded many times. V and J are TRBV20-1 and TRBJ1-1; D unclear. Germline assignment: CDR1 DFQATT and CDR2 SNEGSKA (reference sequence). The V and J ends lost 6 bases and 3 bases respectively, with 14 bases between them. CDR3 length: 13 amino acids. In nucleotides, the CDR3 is TGCAGTGCACGTGCGAACCAAGACACTGAAGCTTTCTTT. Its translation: CSARANQDTEAFF.

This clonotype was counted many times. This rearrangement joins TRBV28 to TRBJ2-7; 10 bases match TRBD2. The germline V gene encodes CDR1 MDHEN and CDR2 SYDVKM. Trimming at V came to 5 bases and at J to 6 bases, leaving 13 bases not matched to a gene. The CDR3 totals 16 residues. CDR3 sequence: CASSGTSARKRGEQYF. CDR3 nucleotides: TGTGCCAGCAGTGGGACTAGCGCTCGGAAACGTGGCGAGCAGTACTTC.

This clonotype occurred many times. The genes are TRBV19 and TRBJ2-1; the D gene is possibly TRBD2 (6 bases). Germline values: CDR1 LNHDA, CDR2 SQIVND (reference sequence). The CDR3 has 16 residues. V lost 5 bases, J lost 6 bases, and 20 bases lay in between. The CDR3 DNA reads TGTGCCAGTAGTCCCCTTGGCGGGACGCAAGGCAATGAGCAGTTCTTC. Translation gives CASSPLGGTQGNEQFF.

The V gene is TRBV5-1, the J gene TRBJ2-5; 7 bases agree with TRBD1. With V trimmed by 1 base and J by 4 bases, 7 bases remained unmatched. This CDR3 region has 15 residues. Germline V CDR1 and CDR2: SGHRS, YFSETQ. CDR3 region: CASSLSTGSVETQYF. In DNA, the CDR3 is TGCGCCAGCAGCTTGTCGACAGGGTCAGTAGAGACCCAGTACTTC. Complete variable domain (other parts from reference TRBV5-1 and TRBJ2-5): KAGVTQTPRYLIKTRGQQVTLSCSPISGHRSVSWYQQTPGQGLQFLFEYFSETQRNKGNFPGRFSGRQFSNSRSEMNVSTLELGDSALYLCASSLSTGSVETQYFGPGTRLLVL.

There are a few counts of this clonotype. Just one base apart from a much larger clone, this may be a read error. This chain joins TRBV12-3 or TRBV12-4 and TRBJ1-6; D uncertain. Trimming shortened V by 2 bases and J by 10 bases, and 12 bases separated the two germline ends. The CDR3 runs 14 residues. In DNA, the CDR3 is TGTGCCAGCAGTTTACGGGTGCTTGGATCACCCCTCCACTTT. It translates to CASSLRVLGSPLHF.

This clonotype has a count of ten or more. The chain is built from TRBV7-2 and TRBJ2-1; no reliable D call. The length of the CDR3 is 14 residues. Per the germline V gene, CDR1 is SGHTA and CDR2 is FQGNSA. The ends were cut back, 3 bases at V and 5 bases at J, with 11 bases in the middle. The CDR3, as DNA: TGTGCCAGCAGCTTGGAACGGAAGAACAATGAGCAGTTCTTC. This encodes CASSLERKNNEQFF. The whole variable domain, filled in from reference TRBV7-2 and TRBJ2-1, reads GAGVSQSPSNKVTEKGKDVELRCDPISGHTALYWYRQSLGQGLEFLIYFQGNSAPDKSGLPSDRFSAERTGGSVSTLTIQRTQQEDSAVYLCASSLERKNNEQFFGPGTRLTVL.

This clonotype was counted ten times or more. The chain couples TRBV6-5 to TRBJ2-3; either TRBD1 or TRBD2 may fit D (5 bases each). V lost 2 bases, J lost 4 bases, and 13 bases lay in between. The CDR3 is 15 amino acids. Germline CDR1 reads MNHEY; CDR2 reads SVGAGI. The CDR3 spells CASSYGGAGADTQYF. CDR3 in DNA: TGTGCCAGCAGTTACGGGGGTGCCGGGGCAGATACGCAGTATTTT.

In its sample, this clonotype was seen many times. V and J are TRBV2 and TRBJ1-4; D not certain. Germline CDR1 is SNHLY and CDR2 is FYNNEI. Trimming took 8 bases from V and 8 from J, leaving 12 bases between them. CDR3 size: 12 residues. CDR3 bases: TGTGCCAGCTCGGGAACGACAGAAAAACTGTTTTTT. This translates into CASSGTTEKLFF.

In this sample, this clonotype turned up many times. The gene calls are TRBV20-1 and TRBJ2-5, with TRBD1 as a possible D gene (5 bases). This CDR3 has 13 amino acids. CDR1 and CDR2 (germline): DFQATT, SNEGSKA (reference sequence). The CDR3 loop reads CSAAGGQGETQYF. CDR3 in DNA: TGCAGCGCTGCCGGCGGACAAGGGGAGACCCAGTACTTC.